What follows describes a single T cell receptor (beta chain). What it binds is unknown. The source of the sample is a study of cytomegalovirus exposure and HLA in healthy donors. The PCR used 60 Vbeta and 13 Jbeta primers. Sequencing was performed with immunoSEQ multiplex PCR; in TCRdb, only in-frame clones are kept and a portion is missing. The sample lists 150,000 to 250,000 clones, 82% occurring once. Germline CDR1 reads KGHSH; CDR2 reads LQKENI. With 2 bases removed from V and 2 bases from J, the gap between germline ends came to 14 bases. The CDR3 runs to 16 residues. Overall study findings and caveats: Several of the most significant clusters appeared, in a later analysis, to be linked to common viral pathogens. The records held CMV serostatus as the only immune exposure information.

This TCR derives from a boy aged 2-9 years in good health and CMV-seronegative. The sample consisted of PBMCs. This chain joins TRBV18 and TRBJ2-3; weak D call: TRBD1 (6 bases). CDR3 nucleotides: TGTGCCAGCTCACCAGCTTGGGACACCTACACAGATACGCAGTATTTT. Residues: CASSPAWDTYTDTQYF.